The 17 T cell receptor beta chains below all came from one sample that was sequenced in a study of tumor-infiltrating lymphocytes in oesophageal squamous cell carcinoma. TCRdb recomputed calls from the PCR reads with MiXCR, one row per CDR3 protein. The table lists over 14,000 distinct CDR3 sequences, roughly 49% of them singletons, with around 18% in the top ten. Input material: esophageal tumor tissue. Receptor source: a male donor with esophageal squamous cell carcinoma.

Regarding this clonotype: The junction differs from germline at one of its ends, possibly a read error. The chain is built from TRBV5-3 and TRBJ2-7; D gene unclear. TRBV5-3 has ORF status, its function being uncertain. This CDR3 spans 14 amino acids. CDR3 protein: CASSLDGGTDTQYF. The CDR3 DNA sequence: TGTGCCAGCAGCTTGGACGGTGGCACAGATACGCAGTATTTC.

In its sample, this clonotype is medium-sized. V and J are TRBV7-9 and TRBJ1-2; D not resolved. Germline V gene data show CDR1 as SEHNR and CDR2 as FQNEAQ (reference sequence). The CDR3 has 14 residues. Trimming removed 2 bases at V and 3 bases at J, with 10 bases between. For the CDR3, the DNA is TGTGCCAGCAGCTTATTAGCGGGCCACTATGGCTACACCTTC. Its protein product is CASSLLAGHYGYTF.

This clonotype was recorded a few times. CDR3 sequence reads: CASSLEIDRPPGLAVGYEQYF. In nucleotides, the CDR3 is TGTGCCAGCAGCTTGGAAATTGACAGGCCCCCGGGACTAGCGGTAGGGTACGAGCAGTACTTC. The chain couples TRBV5-6 to TRBJ2-7, with 11 bases matching TRBD2. The CDR3 is 21 amino acids. V shed 0 bases, J shed 4 bases, and the junction held 21 bases outside the gene matches. Germline V gives CDR1 SGHDT, CDR2 YYEEEE.

CDR3 nucleotides: TGCAGTGCAAGAAAACACCGCCTGGGGTATGGCTACACCTTC. Translation: CSARKHRLGYGYTF. This chain uses TRBV20-1 with TRBJ1-2; D gene unclear. Trimming cost V 6 bases and J 5 bases, with 19 bases left between them. Germline V CDR1 and CDR2: DFQATT, SNEGSKA (reference sequence). CDR3 length: 14 residues.

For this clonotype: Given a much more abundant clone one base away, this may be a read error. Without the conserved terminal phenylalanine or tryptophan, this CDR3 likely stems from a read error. The CDR3 DNA reads TGTGCCAGCAGCTGGGGACAGACAAATGAGCAGTTCTCC. This translates into CASSWGQTNEQFS. The chain has TRBV7-2 and TRBJ2-1; 7 nucleotides align to TRBD1. This CDR3 spans 13 amino acids. Trimming removed 4 bases from V and 7 bases from J; junction bases left unmatched: 4. The germline gives CDR1 SGHTA, CDR2 FQGNSA.

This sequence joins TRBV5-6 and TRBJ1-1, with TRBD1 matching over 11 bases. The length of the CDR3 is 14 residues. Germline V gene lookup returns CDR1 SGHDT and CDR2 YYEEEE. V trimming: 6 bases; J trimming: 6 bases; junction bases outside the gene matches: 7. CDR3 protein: CASTSGQGAPEAFF. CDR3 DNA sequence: TGTGCCAGCACCTCCGGACAGGGGGCCCCTGAAGCTTTCTTT.

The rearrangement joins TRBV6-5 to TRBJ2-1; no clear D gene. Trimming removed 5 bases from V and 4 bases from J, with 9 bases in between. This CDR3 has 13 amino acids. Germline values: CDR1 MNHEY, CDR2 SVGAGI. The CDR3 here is CASSDGDYNEQFF. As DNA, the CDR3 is TGTGCCAGCAGTGACGGCGATTACAATGAGCAGTTCTTC.

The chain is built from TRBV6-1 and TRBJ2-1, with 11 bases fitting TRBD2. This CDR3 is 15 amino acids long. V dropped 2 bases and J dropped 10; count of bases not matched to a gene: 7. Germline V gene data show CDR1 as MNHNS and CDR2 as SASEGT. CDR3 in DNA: TGTGCCAGCAGTGAAATTAGCGGGGGGGCAAAGGAGCAGTTCTTC. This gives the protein CASSEISGGAKEQFF.

The CDR3 loop reads CASSFRTSGGYEQYF. The CDR3 DNA reads as TGTGCCAGCAGCTTCAGGACTAGCGGGGGCTACGAGCAGTACTTC. The chain employs TRBV7-2 and TRBJ2-1; 13 nucleotides agree with TRBD2. With the DNA end fitting TRBJ2-7 better, the J assignment may be wrong. Per the germline V gene, CDR1 is SGHTA and CDR2 is FQGNSA. The CDR3 runs to 15 residues.

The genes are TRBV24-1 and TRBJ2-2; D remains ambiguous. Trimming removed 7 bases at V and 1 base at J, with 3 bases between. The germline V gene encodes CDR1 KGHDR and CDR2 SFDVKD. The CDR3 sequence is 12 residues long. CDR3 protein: CATRKNTGELFF. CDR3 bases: TGTGCCACCAGGAAGAACACCGGGGAGCTGTTTTTT.

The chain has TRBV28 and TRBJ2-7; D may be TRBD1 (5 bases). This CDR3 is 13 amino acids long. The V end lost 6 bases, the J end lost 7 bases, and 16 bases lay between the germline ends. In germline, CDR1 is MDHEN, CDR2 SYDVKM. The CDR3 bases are TGTGCCAGCAGCACAGGATCAGGGTGGGAGCAGTACTTC. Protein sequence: CASSTGSGWEQYF.

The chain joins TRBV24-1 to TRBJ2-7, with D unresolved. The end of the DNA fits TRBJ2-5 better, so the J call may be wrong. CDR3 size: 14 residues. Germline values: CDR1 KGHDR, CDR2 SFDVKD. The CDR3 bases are TGTGCCACCAGTGGGAACGCTTACCAAGAGACCCAGTACTTC. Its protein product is CATSGNAYQETQYF.

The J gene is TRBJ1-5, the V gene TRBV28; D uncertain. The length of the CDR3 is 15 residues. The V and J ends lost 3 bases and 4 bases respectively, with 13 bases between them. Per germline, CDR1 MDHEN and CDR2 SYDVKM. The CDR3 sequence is CASSFSQTPNQPQHF. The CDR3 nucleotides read TGTGCCAGCAGTTTCTCGCAGACACCGAATCAGCCCCAGCATTTT.

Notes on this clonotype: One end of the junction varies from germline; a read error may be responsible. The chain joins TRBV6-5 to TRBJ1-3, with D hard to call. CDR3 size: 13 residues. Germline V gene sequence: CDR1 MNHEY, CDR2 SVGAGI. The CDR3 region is CASSYGIRNSIYF. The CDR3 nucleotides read TGTGCCAGCAGTTACGGGATTAGAAACAGCATATATTTT.

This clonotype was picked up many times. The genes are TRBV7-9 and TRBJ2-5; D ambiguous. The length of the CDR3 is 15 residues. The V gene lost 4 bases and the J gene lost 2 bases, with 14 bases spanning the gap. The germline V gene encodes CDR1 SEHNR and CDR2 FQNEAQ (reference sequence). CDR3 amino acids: CASSSGPSQQETQYF. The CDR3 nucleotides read TGTGCCAGCAGCTCTGGACCCTCCCAGCAAGAGACCCAGTACTTC.

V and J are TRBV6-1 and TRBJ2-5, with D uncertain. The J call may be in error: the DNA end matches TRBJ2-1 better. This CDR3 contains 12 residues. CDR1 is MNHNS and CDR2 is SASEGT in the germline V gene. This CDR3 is CASSEIYNEQFF. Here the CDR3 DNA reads TGTGCCAGCAGTGAAATTTACAATGAGCAGTTCTTC.

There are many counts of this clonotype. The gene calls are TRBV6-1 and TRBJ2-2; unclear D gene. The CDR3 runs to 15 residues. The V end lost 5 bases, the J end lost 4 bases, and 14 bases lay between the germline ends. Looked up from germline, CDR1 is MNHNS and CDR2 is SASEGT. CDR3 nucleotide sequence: TGTGCCAGCAGTCCCCGGACGGTGATCACCGGGGAGCTGTTTTTT. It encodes CASSPRTVITGELFF.